Ten or more counts support the clone carrying this TCR beta chain. The data belong to a study of breast tumors, draining lymph nodes, adjacent tissues. The ends lost 5 bases at V and 0 bases at J; junction bases unmatched: 7. CDR1 is MNHEY, CDR2 SVGAGI, per germline. The CDR3 is 15 residues long. Samples came from axillary lymph nodes draining the breast cancer. TCRdb itself ran the multiplex PCR reads through MiXCR, one entry per CDR3 protein. The table records some 200,000 distinct CDR3 sequences, 31% of them present only once. This chain uses TRBV6-5 with TRBJ2-7, with TRBD2 matching over 7 bases. Sequencing was performed on axillary lymph node tissue. This clonotype originated in a female donor with breast cancer. Some clones in this sample may be carry-over from other donors' samples. CDR3 protein: CASSRGGLSSYEQYF. CDR3 in DNA: TGTGCCAGCAGTCGCGGGGGTTTGAGCTCCTACGAGCAGTACTTC.